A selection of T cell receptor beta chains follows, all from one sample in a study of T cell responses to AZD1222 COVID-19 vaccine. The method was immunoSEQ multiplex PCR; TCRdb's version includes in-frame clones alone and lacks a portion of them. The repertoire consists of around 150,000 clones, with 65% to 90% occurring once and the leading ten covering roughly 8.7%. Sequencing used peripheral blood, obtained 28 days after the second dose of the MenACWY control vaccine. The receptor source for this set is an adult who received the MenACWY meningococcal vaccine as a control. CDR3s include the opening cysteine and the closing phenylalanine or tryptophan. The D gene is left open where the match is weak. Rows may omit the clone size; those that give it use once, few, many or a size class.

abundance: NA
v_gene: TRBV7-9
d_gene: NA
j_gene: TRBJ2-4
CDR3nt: TGTGCCAGCAGCCCCTACGCGGACAGAAGATTAGCCAAAAACATTCAGTACTTC
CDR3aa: CASSPYADRRLAKNIQYF

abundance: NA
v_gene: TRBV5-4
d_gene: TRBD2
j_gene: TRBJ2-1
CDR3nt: TGTGCCAGCAGCCTGGGGGGTCTAGCGGCGTTCAATGAGCAGTTCTTC
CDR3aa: CASSLGGLAAFNEQFF

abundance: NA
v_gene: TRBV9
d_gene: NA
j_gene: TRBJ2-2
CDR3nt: TGTGCCAGCAGCCCCCAGGCAGGGAACGCCGGGGAGCTGTTTTTT
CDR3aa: CASSPQAGNAGELFF

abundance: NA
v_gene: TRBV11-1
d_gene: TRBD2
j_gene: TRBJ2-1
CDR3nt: TGTGCCAGCAGCTTAGGCGGGAGGGCCTACACCGGTAGGTTCTTC
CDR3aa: CASSLGGRAYTGRFF

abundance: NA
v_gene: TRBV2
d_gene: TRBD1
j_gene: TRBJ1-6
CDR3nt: TGTGCCATAAGTCGCGCCCGGGACAGGGTTTCACCCCTCCACTTT
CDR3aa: CAISRARDRVSPLHF

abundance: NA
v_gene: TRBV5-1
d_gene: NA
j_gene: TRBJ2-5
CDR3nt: TGCGCCAGCAGCTTGGGACCCAGGGCCACTCAAGAGACCCAGTACTTC
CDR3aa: CASSLGPRATQETQYF

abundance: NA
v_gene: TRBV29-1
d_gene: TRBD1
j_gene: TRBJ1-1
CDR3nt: TGCAGCGTTCGTGATCCGGACAGGATGAACACTGAAGCTTTCTTT
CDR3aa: CSVRDPDRMNTEAFF

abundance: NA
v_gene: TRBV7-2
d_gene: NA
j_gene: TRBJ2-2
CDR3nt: TGTGCCAGCACCTGGGGGGGCCGGGGAACCGGGGAGCTGTTTTTT
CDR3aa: CASTWGGRGTGELFF

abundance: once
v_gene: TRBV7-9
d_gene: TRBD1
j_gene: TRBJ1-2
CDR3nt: TGTGCCAGCAGCTTATCTGGACAGGTTCTCGGCTACACCTTC
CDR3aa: CASSLSGQVLGYTF

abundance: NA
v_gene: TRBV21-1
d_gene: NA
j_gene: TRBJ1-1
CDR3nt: TGTGCCAGCAGAGAGGGCACTGAAGCTTTCTTT
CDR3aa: CASREGTEAFF

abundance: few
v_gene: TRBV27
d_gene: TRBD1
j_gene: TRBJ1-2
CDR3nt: TGTGCCAGCAGTCAGGGACAGGGGCTTAACTATGGCTACACCTTC
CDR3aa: CASSQGQGLNYGYTF

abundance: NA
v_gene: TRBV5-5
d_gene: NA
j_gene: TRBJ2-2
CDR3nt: TGTGCCAGCAGCGGAAACACGAACACCGGGGAGCTGTTTTTT
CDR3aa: CASSGNTNTGELFF

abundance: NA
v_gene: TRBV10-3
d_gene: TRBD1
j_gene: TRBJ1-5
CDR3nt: TGTGCCACCAAGCCGGGACAGCCCAATCAGCCCCAGCATTTT
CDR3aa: CATKPGQPNQPQHF

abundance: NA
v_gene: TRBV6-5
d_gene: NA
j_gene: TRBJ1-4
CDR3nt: TGTGCCAGCAGTCCGGGGATTTGGGAAAAACTGTTTTTT
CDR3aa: CASSPGIWEKLFF

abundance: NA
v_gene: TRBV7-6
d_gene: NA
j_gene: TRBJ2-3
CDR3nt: TGTGCCAGCAGCTCCGGTCCGTCTGGAACGCAGTATTTT
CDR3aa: CASSSGPSGTQYF

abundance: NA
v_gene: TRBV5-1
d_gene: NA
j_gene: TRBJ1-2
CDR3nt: TGCGCCAGCAGCTTGGAAGCGTCAGGGCGTGGCTACACCTTC
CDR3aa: CASSLEASGRGYTF

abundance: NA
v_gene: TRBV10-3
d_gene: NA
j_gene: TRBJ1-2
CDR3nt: TGTGCCATCTCTGCGCGAGGAGGAGACTACACCTTC
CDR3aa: CAISARGGDYTF

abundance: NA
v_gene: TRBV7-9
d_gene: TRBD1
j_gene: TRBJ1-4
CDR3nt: TGTGCCAGCAGCCAGGGGACAGGCCTTAATGAAAAACTGTTTTTT
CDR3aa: CASSQGTGLNEKLFF

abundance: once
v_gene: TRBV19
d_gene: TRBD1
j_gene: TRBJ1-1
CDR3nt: TGTGCCAGTAGTCCCGGGACAGGGGGCACTGAAGCTTTCTTT
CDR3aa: CASSPGTGGTEAFF

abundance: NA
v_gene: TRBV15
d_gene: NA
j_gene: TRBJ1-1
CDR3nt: TGTGCCACCAGCAGAGATCTGGGCGGGAACACTGAAGCTTTCTTT
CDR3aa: CATSRDLGGNTEAFF

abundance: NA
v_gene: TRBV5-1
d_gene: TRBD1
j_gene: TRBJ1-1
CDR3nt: TGCGCCAGCAGCTCCTACCTTGGACAGGGGAACACTGAAGCTTTCTTT
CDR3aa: CASSSYLGQGNTEAFF

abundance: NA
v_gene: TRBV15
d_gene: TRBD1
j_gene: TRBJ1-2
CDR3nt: TGTGCCACCAGCACTTTGACAGGGGGTTTCGGAGGCTACACCTTC
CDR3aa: CATSTLTGGFGGYTF

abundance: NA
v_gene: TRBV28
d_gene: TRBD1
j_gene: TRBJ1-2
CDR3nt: TGTGCCAGCAGAAGCCTCGGGACAGGGTATGGCTACACCTTC
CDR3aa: CASRSLGTGYGYTF

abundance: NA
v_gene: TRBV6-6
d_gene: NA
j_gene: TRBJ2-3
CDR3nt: TGTGCCAGCAGTTACCTCGTAGGCACAGATACGCAGTATTTT
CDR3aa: CASSYLVGTDTQYF

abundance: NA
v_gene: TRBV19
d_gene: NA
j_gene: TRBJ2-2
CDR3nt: TGTGCCAGCACGGGGGGCCCCACCGGGGAGCTGTTTTTT
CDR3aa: CASTGGPTGELFF

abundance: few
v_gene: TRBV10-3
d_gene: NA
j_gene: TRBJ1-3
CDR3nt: TGTGCCACAGGCCTGGTAAACACCATATATTTT
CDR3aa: CATGLVNTIYF

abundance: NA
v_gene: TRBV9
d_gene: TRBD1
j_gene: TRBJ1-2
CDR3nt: TGTGCCAGCAGCGAGGGGACAGGGGGCGGCTATGGCTACACCTTC
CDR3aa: CASSEGTGGGYGYTF

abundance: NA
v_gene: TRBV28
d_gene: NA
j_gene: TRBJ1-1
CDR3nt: TGTGCCAGCAGCCTGGGAACAGAAGCTTTCTTT
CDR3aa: CASSLGTEAFF